This TCR beta chain originates from a study of cytomegalovirus exposure and HLA in healthy donors. PCR primers comprised 60 Vbeta and 13 Jbeta primers. Assay: immunoSEQ multiplex PCR; the TCRdb copy retains only in-frame clones and omits some. This sample carries more than 95,000 clones, 50% to 80% of them seen once, and the ten largest clones take 3.2%. This TCR came from a man aged 55 to 70 in good health and CMV-seronegative. The specimen sequenced was PBMCs.

CDR3 loop: CASSKRAQRGRFKNYGYTF. The CDR3 DNA reads TGTGCCAGCAGCAAACGAGCCCAGAGGGGGCGCTTTAAAAACTATGGCTACACCTTC. The chain is built from TRBV21-1 and TRBJ1-2; the table's TRBD1 call for D was not verified on the DNA. TRBV21-1 is noted as a pseudogene. The CDR3 extends over 19 amino acids.